The next 2 T cell receptor beta chains were all read from a single sample in a study of blood T cells in healthy people across ages. Then a second PCR, running about 6 to 12 cycles, was carried out with a sample-barcoded 5' primer and a J-beta primer mix. TCRdb processed the 5' RACE reads anew with MiXCR; each CDR3 protein has one entry. The table shows 1,300,000 or so distinct CDR3 sequences, with approximately 59% occurring only once. What was sequenced was blood. The receptors come from a man between 18 and 29 years old in good health.

A word on this clonotype: One end of the junction fails to match germline, which may point to a read error. The chain employs TRBV7-9 and TRBJ1-6, with unresolved D. Germline V gene data show CDR1 as SEHNR and CDR2 as FQNEAQ (reference sequence). The CDR3 runs 12 residues. The CDR3: CASSLTNSPPHF. CDR3 nucleotide sequence: TGTGCCAGCAGCTTAACCAATTCACCCCCCCACTTT.

This clonotype was observed a single time. The gene calls are TRBV10-1 and TRBJ2-1; no clear D. V lost 6 bases to trimming and J lost 0 bases, with 18 bases between them. There are 17 residues in the CDR3. Germline loops: CDR1 WNHNN, CDR2 SYGVQD (reference sequence). This chain's CDR3 is CASRSCDNVSSYNEQFF. In DNA, the CDR3 is TGCGCCAGCAGATCCTGCGATAATGTTAGCTCCTACAATGAGCAGTTCTTC.